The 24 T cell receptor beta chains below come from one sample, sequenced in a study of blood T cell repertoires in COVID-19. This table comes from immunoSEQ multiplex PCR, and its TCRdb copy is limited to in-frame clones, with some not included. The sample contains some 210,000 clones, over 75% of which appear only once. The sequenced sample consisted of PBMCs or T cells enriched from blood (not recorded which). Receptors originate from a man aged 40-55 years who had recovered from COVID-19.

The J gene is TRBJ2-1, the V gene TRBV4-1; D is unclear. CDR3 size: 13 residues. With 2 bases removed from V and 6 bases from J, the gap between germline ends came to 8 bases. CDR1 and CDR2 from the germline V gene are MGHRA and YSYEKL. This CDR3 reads CASSQWNSNEQFF. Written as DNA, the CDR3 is TGCGCCAGCAGCCAATGGAACAGCAATGAGCAGTTCTTC.

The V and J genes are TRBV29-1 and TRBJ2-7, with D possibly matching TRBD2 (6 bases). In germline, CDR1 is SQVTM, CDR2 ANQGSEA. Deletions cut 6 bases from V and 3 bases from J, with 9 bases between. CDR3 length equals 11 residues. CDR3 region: CSVAGGYEQYF. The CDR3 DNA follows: TGCAGCGTCGCCGGGGGCTACGAGCAGTACTTC.

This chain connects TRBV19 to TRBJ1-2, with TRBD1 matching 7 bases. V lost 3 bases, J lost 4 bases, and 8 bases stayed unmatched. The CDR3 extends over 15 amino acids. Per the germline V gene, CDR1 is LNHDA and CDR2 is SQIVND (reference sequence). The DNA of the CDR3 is TGTGCCAGTAGTATTAGGGACAGAATCTCCTATGGCTACACCTTC. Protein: CASSIRDRISYGYTF.

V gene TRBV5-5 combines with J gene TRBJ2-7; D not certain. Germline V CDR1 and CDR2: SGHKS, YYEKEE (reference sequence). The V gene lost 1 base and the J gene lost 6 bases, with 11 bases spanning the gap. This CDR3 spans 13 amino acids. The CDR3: CASSLLVGGEQYF. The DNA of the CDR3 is TGTGCCAGCAGCTTGTTAGTCGGCGGCGAGCAGTACTTC.

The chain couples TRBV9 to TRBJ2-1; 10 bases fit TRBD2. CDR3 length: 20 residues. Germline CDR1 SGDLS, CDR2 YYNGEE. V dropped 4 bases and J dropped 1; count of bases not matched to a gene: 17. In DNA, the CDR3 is TGTGCCAGCAGCATCCGGGGCGGTCTAGCGGGAGATCGGTCCTACAATGAGCAGTTCTTC. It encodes CASSIRGGLAGDRSYNEQFF.

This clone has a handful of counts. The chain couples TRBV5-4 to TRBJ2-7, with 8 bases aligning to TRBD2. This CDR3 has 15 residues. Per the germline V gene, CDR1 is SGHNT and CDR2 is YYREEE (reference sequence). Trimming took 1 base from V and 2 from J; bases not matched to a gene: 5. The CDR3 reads CASSLFAGGPYEQYF. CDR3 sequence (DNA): TGTGCCAGCAGCTTGTTTGCGGGGGGTCCCTACGAGCAGTACTTC.

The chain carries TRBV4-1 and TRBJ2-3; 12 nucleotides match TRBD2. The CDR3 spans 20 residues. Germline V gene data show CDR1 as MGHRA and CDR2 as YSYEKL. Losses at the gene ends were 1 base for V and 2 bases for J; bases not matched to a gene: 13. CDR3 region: CASSQGFRLGLAGITDTQYF. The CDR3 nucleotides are TGCGCCAGCAGCCAAGGATTCCGCCTCGGACTAGCGGGGATCACAGATACGCAGTATTTT.

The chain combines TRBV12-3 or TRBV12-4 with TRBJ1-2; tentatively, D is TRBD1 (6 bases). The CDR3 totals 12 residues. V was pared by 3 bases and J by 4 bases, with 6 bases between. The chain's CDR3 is CASSLGAYGYTF. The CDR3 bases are TGTGCCAGCAGTTTGGGGGCCTATGGCTACACCTTC.

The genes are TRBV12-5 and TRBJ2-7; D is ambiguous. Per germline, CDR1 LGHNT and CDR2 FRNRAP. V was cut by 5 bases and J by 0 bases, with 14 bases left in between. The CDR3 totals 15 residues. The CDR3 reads CASGRWSLSSYEQYF. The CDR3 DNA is TGTGCTAGTGGTCGGTGGAGTTTGAGCTCCTACGAGCAGTACTTC.

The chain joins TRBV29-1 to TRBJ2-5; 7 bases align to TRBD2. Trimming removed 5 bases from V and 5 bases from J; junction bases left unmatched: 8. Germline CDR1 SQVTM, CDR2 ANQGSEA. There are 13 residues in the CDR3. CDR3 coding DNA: TGCAGCGTTCTGGCGGGGGTGGGCGAGACCCAGTACTTC. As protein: CSVLAGVGETQYF.

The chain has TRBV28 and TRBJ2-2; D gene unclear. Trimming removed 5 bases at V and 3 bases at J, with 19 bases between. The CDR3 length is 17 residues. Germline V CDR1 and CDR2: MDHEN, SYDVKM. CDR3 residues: CASSGASVLKHTGELFF. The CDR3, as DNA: TGTGCCAGCAGTGGTGCTAGTGTCCTCAAACACACCGGGGAGCTGTTTTTT.

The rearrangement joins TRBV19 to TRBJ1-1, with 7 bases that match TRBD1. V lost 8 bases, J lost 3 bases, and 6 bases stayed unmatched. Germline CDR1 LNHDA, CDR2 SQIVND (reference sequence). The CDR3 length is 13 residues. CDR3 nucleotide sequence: TGTGCCAGTCCGAAACAGGGGTACACTGAAGCTTTCTTT. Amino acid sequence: CASPKQGYTEAFF.

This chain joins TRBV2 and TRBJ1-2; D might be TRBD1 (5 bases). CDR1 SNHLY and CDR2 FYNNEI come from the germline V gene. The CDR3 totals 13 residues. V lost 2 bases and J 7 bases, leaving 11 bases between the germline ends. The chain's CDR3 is CASSESGRGGYTF. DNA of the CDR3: TGTGCCAGCAGTGAATCTGGGAGGGGTGGCTACACCTTC.

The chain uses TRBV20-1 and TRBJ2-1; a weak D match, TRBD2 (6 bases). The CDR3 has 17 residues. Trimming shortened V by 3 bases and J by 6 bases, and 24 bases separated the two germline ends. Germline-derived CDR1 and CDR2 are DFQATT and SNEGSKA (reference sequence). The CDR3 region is CSASMSGLRNPRNEQFF. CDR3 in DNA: TGCAGTGCTAGTATGAGCGGGCTCCGGAATCCACGCAATGAGCAGTTCTTC.

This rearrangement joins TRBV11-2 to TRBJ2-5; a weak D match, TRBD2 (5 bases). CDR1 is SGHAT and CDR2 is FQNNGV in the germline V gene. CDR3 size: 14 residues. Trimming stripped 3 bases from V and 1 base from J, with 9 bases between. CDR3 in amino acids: CASSLGVIQETQYF. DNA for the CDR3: TGTGCCAGCAGCTTGGGAGTGATCCAAGAGACCCAGTACTTC. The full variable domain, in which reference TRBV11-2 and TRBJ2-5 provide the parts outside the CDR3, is EAGVAQSPRYKIIEKRQSVAFWCNPISGHATLYWYQQILGQGPKLLIQFQNNGVVDDSQLPKDRFSAERLKGVDSTLKIQPAKLEDSAVYLCASSLGVIQETQYFGPGTRLLVL.

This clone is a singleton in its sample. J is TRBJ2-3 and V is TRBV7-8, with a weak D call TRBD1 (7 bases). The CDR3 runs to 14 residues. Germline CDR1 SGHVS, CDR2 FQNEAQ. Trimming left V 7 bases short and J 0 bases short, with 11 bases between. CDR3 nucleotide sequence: TGTGCCAGCACCAGGGGGGCGAGCACAGATACGCAGTATTTT. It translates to CASTRGASTDTQYF.

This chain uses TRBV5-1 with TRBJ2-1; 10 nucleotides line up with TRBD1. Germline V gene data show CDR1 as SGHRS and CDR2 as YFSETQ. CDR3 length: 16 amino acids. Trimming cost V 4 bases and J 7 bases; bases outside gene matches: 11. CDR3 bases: TGCGCCAGCAGCCCCAGGGGACAGGGGTCGGGGAATGAGCAGTTCTTC. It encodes CASSPRGQGSGNEQFF.

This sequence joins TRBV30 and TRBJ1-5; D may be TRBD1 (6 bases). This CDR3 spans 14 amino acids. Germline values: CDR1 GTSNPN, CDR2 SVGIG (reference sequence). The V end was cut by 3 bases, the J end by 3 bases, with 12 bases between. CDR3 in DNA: TGTGCCTGGAGCGATACAGGGAACAATCAGCCCCAGCATTTT. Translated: CAWSDTGNNQPQHF. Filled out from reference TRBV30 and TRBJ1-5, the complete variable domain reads SQTIHQWPATLVQPVGSPLSLECTVEGTSNPNLYWYRQAAGRGLQLLFYSVGIGQISSEVPQNLSASRPQDRQFILSSKKLLLSDSGFYLCAWSDTGNNQPQHFGDGTRLSIL.

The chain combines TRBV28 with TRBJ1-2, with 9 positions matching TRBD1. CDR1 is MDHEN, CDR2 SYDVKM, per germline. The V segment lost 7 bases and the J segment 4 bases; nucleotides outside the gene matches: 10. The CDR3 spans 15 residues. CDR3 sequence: CASTSRDRGGYGYTF. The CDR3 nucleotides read TGTGCCAGCACCTCACGAGACAGGGGGGGCTATGGCTACACCTTC.

CDR3 amino acids: CSASTGSSYNSPLHF. The CDR3 bases are TGCAGTGCTAGTACGGGGAGCTCCTATAATTCACCCCTCCACTTT. The gene calls are TRBV20-1 and TRBJ1-6; D is unresolved. The germline CDR1 and CDR2 sequences are DFQATT and SNEGSKA (reference sequence). V lost 3 bases to trimming and J lost 0 bases, with 9 bases between them. The CDR3 runs 15 residues.

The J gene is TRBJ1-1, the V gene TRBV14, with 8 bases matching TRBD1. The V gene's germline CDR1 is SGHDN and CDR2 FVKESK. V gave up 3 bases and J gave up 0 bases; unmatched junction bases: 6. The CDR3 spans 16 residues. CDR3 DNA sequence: TGTGCCAGCAGCCATTTCGACAGGGGACTGAACACTGAAGCTTTCTTT. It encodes CASSHFDRGLNTEAFF. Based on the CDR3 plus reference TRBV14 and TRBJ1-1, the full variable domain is EAGVTQFPSHSVIEKGQTVTLRCDPISGHDNLYWYRRVMGKEIKFLLHFVKESKQDESGMPNNRFLAERTGGTYSTLKVQPAELEDSGVYFCASSHFDRGLNTEAFFGQGTRLTVV.

The CDR3 here is CASSPFNTGELFF. DNA for the CDR3: TGTGCCAGCAGCCCATTTAACACCGGGGAGCTGTTTTTT. This sequence joins TRBV7-9 and TRBJ2-2; D uncertain. The V gene lost 5 bases and the J gene lost 2 bases, with 6 bases spanning the gap. Germline V gene data show CDR1 as SEHNR and CDR2 as FQNEAQ (reference sequence). The CDR3 spans 13 residues.

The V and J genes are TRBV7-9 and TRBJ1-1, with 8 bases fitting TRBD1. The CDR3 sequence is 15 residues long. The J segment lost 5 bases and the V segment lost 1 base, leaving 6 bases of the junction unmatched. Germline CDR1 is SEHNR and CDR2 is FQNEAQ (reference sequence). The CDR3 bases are TGTGCCAGCAGCTTAGAGCAGGGGGCTGGGACTGAAGCTTTCTTT. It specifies CASSLEQGAGTEAFF.

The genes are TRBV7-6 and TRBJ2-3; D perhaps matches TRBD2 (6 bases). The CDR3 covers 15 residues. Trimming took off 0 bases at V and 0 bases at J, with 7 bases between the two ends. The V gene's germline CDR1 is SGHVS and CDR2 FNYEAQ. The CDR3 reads CASSLAGGSTDTQYF. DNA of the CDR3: TGTGCCAGCAGCTTAGCGGGGGGTAGCACAGATACGCAGTATTTT.